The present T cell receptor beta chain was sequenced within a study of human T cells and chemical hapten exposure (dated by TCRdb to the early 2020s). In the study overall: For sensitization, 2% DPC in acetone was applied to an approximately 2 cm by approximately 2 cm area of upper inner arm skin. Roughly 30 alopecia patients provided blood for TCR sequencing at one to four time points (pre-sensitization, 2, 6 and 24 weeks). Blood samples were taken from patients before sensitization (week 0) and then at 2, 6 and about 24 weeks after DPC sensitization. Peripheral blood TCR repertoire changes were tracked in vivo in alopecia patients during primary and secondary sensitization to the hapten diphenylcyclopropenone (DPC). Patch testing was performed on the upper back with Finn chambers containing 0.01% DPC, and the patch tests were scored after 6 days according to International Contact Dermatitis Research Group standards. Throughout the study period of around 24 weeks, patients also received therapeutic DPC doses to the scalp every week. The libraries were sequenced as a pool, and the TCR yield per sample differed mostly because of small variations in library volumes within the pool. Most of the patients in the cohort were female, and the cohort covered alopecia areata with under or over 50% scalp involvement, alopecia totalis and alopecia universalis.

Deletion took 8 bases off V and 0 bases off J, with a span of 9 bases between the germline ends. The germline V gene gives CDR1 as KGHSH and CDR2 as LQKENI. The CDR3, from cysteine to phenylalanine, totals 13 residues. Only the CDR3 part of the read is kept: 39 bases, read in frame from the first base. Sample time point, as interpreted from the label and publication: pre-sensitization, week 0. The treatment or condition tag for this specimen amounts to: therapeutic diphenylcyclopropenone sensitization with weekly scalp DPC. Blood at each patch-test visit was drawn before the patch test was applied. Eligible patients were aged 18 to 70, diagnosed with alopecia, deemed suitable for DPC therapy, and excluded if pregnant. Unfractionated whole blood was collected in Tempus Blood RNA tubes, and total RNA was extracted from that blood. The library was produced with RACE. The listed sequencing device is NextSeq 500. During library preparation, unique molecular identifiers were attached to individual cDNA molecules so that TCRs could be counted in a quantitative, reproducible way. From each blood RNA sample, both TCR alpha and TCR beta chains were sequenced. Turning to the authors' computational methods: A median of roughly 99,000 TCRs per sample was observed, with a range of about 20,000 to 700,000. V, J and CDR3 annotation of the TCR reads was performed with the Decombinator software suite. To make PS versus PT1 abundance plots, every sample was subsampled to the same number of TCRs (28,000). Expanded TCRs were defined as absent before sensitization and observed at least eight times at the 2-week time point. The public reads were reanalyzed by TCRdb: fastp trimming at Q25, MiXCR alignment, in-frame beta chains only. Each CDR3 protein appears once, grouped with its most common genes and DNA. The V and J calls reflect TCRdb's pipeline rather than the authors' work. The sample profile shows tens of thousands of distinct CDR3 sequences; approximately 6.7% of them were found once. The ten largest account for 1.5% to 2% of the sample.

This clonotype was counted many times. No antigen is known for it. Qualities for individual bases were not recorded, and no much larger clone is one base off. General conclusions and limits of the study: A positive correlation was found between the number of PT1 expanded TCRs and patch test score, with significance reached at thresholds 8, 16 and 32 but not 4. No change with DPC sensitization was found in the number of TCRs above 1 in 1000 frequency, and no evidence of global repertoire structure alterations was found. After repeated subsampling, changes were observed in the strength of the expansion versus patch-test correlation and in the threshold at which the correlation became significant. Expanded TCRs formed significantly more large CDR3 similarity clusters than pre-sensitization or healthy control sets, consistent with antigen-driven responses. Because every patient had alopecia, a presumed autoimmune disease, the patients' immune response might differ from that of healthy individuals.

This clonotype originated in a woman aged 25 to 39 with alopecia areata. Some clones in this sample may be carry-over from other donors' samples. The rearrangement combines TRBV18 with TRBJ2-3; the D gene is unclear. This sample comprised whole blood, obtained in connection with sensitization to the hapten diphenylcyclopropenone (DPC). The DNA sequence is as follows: TGTGCCAGCAGCCCGCCCAGCACAGATACGCAGTATTTT. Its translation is CASSPPSTDTQYF.